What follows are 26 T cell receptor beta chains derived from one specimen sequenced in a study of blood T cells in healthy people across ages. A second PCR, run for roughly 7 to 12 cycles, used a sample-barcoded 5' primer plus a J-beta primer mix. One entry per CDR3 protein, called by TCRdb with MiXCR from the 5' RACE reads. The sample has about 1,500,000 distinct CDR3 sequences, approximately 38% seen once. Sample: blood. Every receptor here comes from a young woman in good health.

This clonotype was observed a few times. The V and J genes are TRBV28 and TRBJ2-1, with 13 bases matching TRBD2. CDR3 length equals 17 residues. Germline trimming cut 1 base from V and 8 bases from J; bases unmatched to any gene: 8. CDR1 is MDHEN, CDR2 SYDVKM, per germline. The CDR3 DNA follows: TGTGCCAGCAGTTTATTTCCGACTAGCGGGGGGTTGGATGAGCAGTTCTTC. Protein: CASSLFPTSGGLDEQFF. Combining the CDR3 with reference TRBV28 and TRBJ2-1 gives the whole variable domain DVKVTQSSRYLVKRTGEKVFLECVQDMDHENMFWYRQDPGLGLRLIYFSYDVKMKEKGDIPEGYSVSREKKERFSLILESASTNQTSMYLCASSLFPTSGGLDEQFFGPGTRLTVL.

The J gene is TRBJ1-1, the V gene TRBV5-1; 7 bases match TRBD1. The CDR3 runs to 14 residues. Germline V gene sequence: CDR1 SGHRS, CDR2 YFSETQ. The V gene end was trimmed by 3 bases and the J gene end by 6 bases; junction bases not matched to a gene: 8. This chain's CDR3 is CASSYTGQSAEAFF. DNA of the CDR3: TGCGCCAGCAGCTATACGGGACAGTCGGCTGAAGCTTTCTTT.

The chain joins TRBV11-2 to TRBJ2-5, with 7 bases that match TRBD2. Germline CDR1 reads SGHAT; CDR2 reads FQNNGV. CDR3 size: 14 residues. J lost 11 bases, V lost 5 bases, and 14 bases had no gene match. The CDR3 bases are TGTGCCAGCAGCCTTGCCGGGACTAACAATGAGCAGTACTTC. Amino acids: CASSLAGTNNEQYF.

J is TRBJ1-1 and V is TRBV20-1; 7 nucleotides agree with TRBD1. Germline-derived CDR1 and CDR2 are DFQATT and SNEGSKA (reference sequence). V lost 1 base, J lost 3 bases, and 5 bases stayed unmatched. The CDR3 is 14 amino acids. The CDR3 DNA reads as TGCAGTGCTAGAGCCGACAGGGACCACACTGAAGCTTTCTTT. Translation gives CSARADRDHTEAFF.

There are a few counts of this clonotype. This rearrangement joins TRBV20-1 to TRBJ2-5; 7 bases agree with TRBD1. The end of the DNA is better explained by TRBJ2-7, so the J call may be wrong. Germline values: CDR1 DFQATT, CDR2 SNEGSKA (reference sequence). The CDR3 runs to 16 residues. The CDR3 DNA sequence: TGCAGTGCTAGAGACCCCCCCACAGGGGCCGCCTACGAGCAGTACTTC. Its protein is CSARDPPTGAAYEQYF.

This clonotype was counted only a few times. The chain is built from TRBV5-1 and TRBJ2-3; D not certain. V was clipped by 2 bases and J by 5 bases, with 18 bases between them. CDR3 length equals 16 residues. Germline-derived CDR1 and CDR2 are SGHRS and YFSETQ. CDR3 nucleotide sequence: TGCGCCAGCAGCTTTCACCGACATTGGCCAGGAGATACGCAGTATTTT. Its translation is CASSFHRHWPGDTQYF. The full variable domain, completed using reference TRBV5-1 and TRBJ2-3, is KAGVTQTPRYLIKTRGQQVTLSCSPISGHRSVSWYQQTPGQGLQFLFEYFSETQRNKGNFPGRFSGRQFSNSRSEMNVSTLELGDSALYLCASSFHRHWPGDTQYFGPGTRLTVL.

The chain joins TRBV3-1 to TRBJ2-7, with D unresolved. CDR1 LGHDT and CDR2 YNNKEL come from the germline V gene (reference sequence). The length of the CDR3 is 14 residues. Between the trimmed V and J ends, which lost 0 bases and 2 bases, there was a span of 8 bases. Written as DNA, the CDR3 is TGTGCCAGCAGCCAAGAACCCAGTACCTACGAGCAGTACTTC. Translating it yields CASSQEPSTYEQYF.

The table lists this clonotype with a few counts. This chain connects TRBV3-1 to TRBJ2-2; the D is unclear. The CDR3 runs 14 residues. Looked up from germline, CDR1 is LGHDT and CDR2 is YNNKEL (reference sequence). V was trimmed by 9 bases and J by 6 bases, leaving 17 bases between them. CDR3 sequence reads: CASRPLSTAGELFF. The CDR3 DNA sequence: TGTGCCAGTCGGCCGCTATCCACCGCCGGGGAGCTGTTTTTT.

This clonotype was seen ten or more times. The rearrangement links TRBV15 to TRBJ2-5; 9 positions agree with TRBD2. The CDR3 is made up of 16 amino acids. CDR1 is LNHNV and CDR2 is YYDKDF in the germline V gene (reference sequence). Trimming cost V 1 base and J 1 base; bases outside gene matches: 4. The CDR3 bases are TGTGCCACCAGCAGAGGTTTGACTAGCGGCCAAGAGACCCAGTACTTC. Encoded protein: CATSRGLTSGQETQYF.

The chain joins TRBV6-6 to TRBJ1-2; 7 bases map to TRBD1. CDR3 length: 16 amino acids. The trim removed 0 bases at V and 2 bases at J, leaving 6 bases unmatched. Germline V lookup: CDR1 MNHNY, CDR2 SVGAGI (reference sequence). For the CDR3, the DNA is TGTGCCAGCAGTTACTCGAAGGGGACAGAGAACTATGGCTACACCTTC. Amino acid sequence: CASSYSKGTENYGYTF.

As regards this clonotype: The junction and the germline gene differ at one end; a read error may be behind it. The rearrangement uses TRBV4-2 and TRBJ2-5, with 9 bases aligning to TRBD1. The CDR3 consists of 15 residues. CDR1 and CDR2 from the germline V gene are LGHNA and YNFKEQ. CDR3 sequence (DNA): TGTGCCAGCAGCCAAGGGGACAGGGACCAAGAGACCCACTACTTC. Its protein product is CASSQGDRDQETHYF.

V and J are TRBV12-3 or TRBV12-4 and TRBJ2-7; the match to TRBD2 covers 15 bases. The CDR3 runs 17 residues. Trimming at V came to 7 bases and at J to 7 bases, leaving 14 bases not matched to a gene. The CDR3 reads CASTGLAGGPGLPEQYF. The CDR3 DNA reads TGTGCCAGCACCGGACTAGCGGGGGGGCCTGGATTACCTGAGCAGTACTTC.

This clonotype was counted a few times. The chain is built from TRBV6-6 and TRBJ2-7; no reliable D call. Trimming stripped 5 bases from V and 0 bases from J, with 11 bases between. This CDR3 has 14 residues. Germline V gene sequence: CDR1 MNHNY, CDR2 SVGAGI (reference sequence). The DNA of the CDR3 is TGTGCCAGCAGTGACTTTGGTAGCTCCTACGAGCAGTACTTC. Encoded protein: CASSDFGSSYEQYF.

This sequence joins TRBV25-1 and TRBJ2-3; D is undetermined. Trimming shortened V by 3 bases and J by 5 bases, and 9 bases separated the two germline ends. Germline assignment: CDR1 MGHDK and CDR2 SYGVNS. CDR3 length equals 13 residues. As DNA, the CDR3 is TGTGCCAGCAGTGAGGACCACCTAGATACGCAGTATTTT. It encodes CASSEDHLDTQYF. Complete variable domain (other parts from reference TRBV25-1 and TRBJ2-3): EADIYQTPRYLVIGTGKKITLECSQTMGHDKMYWYQQDPGMELHLIHYSYGVNSTEKGDLSSESTVSRIRTEHFPLTLESARPSHTSQYLCASSEDHLDTQYFGPGTRLTVL.

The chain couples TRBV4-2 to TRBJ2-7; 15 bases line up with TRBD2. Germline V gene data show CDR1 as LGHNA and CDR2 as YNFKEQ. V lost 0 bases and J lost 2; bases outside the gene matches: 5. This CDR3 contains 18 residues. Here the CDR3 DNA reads TGTGCCAGCAGCCAAGACGGACTAGCGGGAGGGCTTGCCTACGAGCAGTACTTC. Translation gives CASSQDGLAGGLAYEQYF.

CDR3 protein: CASSKLDRERAEAFF. CDR3 DNA: TGTGCCAGCAGTAAGCTCGACAGGGAGAGGGCTGAAGCTTTCTTT. V is TRBV28 and J is TRBJ1-1; 7 nucleotides agree with TRBD1. CDR1 is MDHEN and CDR2 is SYDVKM in the germline V gene. The ends lost 5 bases at V and 6 bases at J; junction bases unmatched: 12. The CDR3 covers 15 residues.

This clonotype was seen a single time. CDR3 bases: TGCGCCAGCAGCTTGGAGTCAGCCAATGAGCAGTACTTC. This gives the protein CASSLESANEQYF. The rearrangement uses TRBV5-1 and TRBJ2-7; no reliable D call. V shed 0 bases and J shed 7 bases, with 11 bases lying between them. CDR1 is SGHRS, CDR2 YFSETQ, per germline. This CDR3 spans 13 amino acids.

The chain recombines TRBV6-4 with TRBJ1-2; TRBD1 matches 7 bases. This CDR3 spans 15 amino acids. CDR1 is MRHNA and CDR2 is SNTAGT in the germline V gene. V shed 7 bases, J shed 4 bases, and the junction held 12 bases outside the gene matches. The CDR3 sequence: CASKERQGGGYGYTF. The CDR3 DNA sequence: TGTGCCAGCAAGGAACGACAGGGCGGGGGCTATGGCTACACCTTC.

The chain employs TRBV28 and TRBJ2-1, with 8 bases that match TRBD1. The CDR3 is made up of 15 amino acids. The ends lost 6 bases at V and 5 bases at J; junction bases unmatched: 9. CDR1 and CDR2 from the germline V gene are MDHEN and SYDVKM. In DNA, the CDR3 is TGTGCCAGCAGGGCCCGGGACAGGACCAACAATGAGCAGTTCTTC. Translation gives CASRARDRTNNEQFF. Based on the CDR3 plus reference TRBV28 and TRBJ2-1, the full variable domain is DVKVTQSSRYLVKRTGEKVFLECVQDMDHENMFWYRQDPGLGLRLIYFSYDVKMKEKGDIPEGYSVSREKKERFSLILESASTNQTSMYLCASRARDRTNNEQFFGPGTRLTVL.

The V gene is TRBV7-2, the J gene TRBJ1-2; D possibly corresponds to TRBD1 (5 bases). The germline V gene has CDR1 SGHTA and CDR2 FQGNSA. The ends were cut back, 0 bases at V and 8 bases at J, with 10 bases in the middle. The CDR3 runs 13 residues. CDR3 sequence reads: CASSLAGEYGYTF. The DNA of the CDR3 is TGTGCCAGCAGCTTAGCGGGGGAATACGGCTACACCTTC.

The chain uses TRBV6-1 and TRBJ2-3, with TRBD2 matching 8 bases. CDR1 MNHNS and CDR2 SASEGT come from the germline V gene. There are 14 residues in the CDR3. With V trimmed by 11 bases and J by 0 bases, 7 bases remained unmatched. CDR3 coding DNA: TGTGCCGGACAACTAGCGGTGAGCACAGATACGCAGTATTTT. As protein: CAGQLAVSTDTQYF.

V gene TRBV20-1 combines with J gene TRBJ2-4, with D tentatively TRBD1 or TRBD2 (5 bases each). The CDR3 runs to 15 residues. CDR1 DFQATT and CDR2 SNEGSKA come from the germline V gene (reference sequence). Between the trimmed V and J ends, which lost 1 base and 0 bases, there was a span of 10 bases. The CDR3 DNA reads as TGCAGTGCTAGAGTGGGGGATGGAGCCAAAAACATTCAGTACTTC. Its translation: CSARVGDGAKNIQYF.

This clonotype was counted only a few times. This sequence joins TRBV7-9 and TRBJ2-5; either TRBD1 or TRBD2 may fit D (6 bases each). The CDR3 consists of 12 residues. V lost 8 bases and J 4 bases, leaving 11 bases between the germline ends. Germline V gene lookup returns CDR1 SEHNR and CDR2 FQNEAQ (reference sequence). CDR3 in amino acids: CASEGGRETQYF. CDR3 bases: TGTGCCAGCGAGGGGGGCCGAGAGACCCAGTACTTC.

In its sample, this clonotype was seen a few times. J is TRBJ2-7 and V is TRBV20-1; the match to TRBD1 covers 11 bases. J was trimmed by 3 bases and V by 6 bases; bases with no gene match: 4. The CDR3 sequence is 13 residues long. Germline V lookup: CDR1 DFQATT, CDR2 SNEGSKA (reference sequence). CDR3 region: CSAGTGGVYEQYF. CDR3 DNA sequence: TGCAGTGCCGGGACAGGGGGGGTCTACGAGCAGTACTTC.

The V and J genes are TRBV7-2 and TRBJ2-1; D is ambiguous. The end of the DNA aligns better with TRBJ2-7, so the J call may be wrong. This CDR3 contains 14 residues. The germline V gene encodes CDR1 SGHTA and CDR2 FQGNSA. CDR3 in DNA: TGTGCCAGCAGCTTAGAGGGTGCCTACAATGAGCAGTACTTC. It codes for CASSLEGAYNEQYF.

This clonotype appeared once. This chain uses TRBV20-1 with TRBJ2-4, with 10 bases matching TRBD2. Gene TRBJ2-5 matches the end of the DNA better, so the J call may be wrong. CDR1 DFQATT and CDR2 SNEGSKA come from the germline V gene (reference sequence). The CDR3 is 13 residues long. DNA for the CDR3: TGCAGTCCCATAGCGGGGGGCGGGGAGACCCAGTACTTC. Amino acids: CSPIAGGGETQYF.